The 5 T cell receptor beta chains given below trace back to one sample, sequenced in a study of blood T cell repertoires in COVID-19. Some clones are missing from TCRdb's copy, which holds only in-frame ones; the method was immunoSEQ multiplex PCR. The table has around 78,000 clones, approximately 88% seen once. The sequenced sample consisted of peripheral blood. The source of these receptors is a human donor in a cohort sampled during active COVID-19.

This chain uses TRBV6-5 with TRBJ1-5; 10 bases are a match to TRBD1. V lost 6 bases and J lost 4; bases outside the gene matches: 6. CDR1 MNHEY and CDR2 SVGAGI come from the germline V gene. The CDR3 is 15 residues long. As DNA, the CDR3 is TGTGCCAGCAGCAATCCGGGACAGGGGAATCAGCCCCAGCATTTT. It translates to CASSNPGQGNQPQHF.

This clone was seen just once. This chain connects TRBV12-3 or TRBV12-4 to TRBJ1-1; D is ambiguous. Trimming pared 7 bases from V and 1 base from J, leaving 7 bases between. The CDR3 has 12 residues. The CDR3 sequence: CASTPGNTEAFF. The CDR3 DNA reads TGTGCCAGCACCCCAGGGAACACTGAAGCTTTCTTT.

J is TRBJ1-5 and V is TRBV6-1; D unresolved. V was clipped by 0 bases and J by 6 bases, with 18 bases between them. Per germline, CDR1 MNHNS and CDR2 SASEGT. The length of the CDR3 is 17 residues. CDR3 sequence reads: CASSEAVFVQVVQPQHF. Written as DNA, the CDR3 is TGTGCCAGCAGTGAAGCGGTCTTTGTGCAGGTAGTTCAGCCCCAGCATTTT.

The chain recombines TRBV2 with TRBJ2-3; 10 nucleotides match TRBD2. The trim removed 6 bases at V and 4 bases at J, leaving 7 bases unmatched. There are 15 residues in the CDR3. Germline CDR1 and CDR2: SNHLY and FYNNEI. The CDR3 region is CASSQPGLASDTQYF. The CDR3 DNA reads as TGTGCCAGCAGCCAACCGGGACTAGCGTCAGATACGCAGTATTTT.

The CDR3 reads CASSVLAGVGTDTQYF. The CDR3 coding sequence is TGTGCCAGCAGCGTATTGGCGGGGGTTGGCACAGATACGCAGTATTTT. The chain uses TRBV9 and TRBJ2-3, with 7 bases matching TRBD2. The trim removed 1 base at V and 1 base at J, leaving 6 bases unmatched. The CDR3 loop spans 16 amino acids. Germline V gene lookup returns CDR1 SGDLS and CDR2 YYNGEE.